This T cell receptor beta chain is from a study of blood T cell repertoires in COVID-19 (dated by TCRdb to 2020 to 2022). For the wider study: Collaborator samples came from the United States, Italy and Spain and covered acute and convalescent phases of COVID-19. The material from the prospective study consisted of cDNA or gDNA derived from T cells, B-cell-depleted T cells, or PBMCs. Subjects who had been exposed to COVID-19, were actively infected with it, or had recovered from it provided the deeply sampled blood TCRbeta repertoires that made up the dataset. The repertoires were released in a freely available public database meant as a resource for research on the immune response to SARS-CoV-2. The samples were drawn from two sources: the first 160 participants of the ongoing ImmuneRACE study, and approximately 1,300 subjects contributed by 6 global collaborators. Nearly every sample came with metadata listing a de-identified subject ID, COVID-19 status, age in years and sex. Where available, HLA class I and class II types were taken from metadata supplied by the sample provider and were not determined by assay-based typing. Results the study describes overall, beyond this receptor: The amount of clinical and demographic metadata varied by source and participant and was provided uncurated.

Note on this clone: Its antigen is unknown. Per-base qualities were not stored, and no clone one base away is much larger.

As encoded in the germline V gene (reference sequence), CDR1 is DFQATT while CDR2 is SNEGSKA. The CDR3 runs 15 residues from the cysteine to the phenylalanine. Only the CDR3 region is kept as DNA, spanning 45 bases read in frame from base 1. At the junction V is shortened by 3 bases and J by 2 bases, with 14 bases in between. Whole blood was collected in K2EDTA tubes by collaborating institutions according to the institutions' own protocols. For TCRbeta analysis, collaborators shipped samples as frozen whole blood, isolated PBMCs, or DNA extracted from either of those sample types. The immunoSEQ Assay, a bias-controlled multiplex PCR, was used to amplify TCRbeta CDR3 regions from genomic DNA. The original methods were these. The number of nucleated cells in each sample was estimated from the amplification of reference gene primers within the assay. To quantify the absolute abundance of each unique TCRbeta CDR3 rearrangement, sequence reads were collapsed and filtered. Productive Simpson clonality was computed per sample as the square root of Simpson's diversity index over productive rearrangements. The source is immuneACCESS, and TCRdb retained only in-frame sequences with V and J called. Part of the clones is not carried over; for the studies checked, unresolved V genes explain less than half of this, and the remainder is unexplained. V and J calls and clone size are as listed in that table; D and trimming were resolved from the DNA. Across this sample there are some 370,000 clones, with more than 70% seen only once. The ten largest clones add up to roughly 1.2% of the sample.

The specimen was peripheral blood. The chain was built from TRBV20-1 and TRBJ1-5; TRBD1 is possibly the D segment (5 matching bases). The origin of this receptor is a man in his forties with acute or convalescent COVID-19. The DNA sequence is TGCAGTGCTAGTATCCCGGACAACCGCAATCAGCCCCAGCATTTT. This is translated as CSASIPDNRNQPQHF.